A single sample gave rise to the 21 T cell receptor beta chains below, sequenced in a study of shared clonotypes between healthy human individuals. Assay: immunoSEQ multiplex PCR; the TCRdb copy retains only in-frame clones and omits some. The repertoire holds some 650,000 clones, with about 97% as singletons. The sample consisted of naive CD4+ T cells sorted from blood. Subset described: CD45RA+ positively selected. These receptors came from a woman aged 25 to 39 in good health.

The chain joins TRBV7-8 to TRBJ2-3; 11 nucleotides align to TRBD2. The ends lost 2 bases at V and 0 bases at J; junction bases unmatched: 19. CDR3 length: 22 amino acids. Germline CDR1 and CDR2: SGHVS and FQNEAQ. CDR3 in DNA: TGTGCCAGCAGCTTAATAGTAGCGGGAGGGCGGTGGGATTTTCAAAGCACAGATACGCAGTATTTT. This gives the protein CASSLIVAGGRWDFQSTDTQYF.

The chain links TRBV18 to TRBJ2-2, with D maybe TRBD2 (6 bases). The germline CDR1 and CDR2 sequences are KGHSH and LQKENI. This CDR3 region has 16 residues. V lost 0 bases and J lost 4, with 12 bases in between. This CDR3 is CASSPPSRRGTGELFF. For the CDR3, the DNA is TGTGCCAGCTCACCACCGAGTAGGAGGGGCACCGGGGAGCTGTTTTTT.

This clone is a singleton in its sample. This chain uses TRBV4-1 with TRBJ2-7, with 10 bases aligning to TRBD1. The V segment lost 2 bases and the J segment 11 bases; nucleotides outside the gene matches: 12. Germline assignment: CDR1 MGHRA and CDR2 YSYEKL. CDR3 length: 15 residues. The CDR3 nucleotides are TGCGCCAGCAGCCAACCCCGGGACAGGGGATCGTTGAAGTACTTC. Protein sequence: CASSQPRDRGSLKYF.

The chain is built from TRBV11-2 and TRBJ1-3, with a tentative D call TRBD1 (5 bases). V was pared by 5 bases and J by 1 base, with 15 bases between. Germline V gives CDR1 SGHAT, CDR2 FQNNGV. The CDR3 has 16 amino acids. Written as DNA, the CDR3 is TGTGCCAGCAGCAGGGGACGGCCCTGGTCTGGAAACACCATATATTTT. Translation: CASSRGRPWSGNTIYF.

This chain uses TRBV5-1 with TRBJ2-1; 7 bases fit TRBD2. The germline CDR1 and CDR2 sequences are SGHRS and YFSETQ. V gave up 3 bases and J gave up 4 bases; unmatched junction bases: 7. This CDR3 comprises 15 residues. This CDR3 reads CASSSLAEPYNEQFF. In DNA form, the CDR3 reads TGCGCCAGCAGCTCTCTAGCGGAGCCTTACAATGAGCAGTTCTTC.

This sequence joins TRBV5-1 and TRBJ1-4; D unclear. The V gene's germline CDR1 is SGHRS and CDR2 YFSETQ. Trimming removed 0 bases from V and 0 bases from J, with 6 bases in between. This CDR3 contains 15 residues. The chain's CDR3 is CASSLVGSTNEKLFF. For the CDR3, the DNA is TGCGCCAGCAGCTTGGTAGGATCAACTAATGAAAAACTGTTTTTT.

With regard to this clone: Compared with germline, one end of the junction differs, possibly owing to a read error. Additional DNA sequences in this sample encode the identical CDR3. V and J are TRBV25-1 and TRBJ2-2; D perhaps matches TRBD2 (5 bases). This CDR3 is built from 18 residues. The germline V gene has CDR1 MGHDK and CDR2 SYGVNS. The CDR3 reads CASSEYISGISNTGELFF. Written as DNA, the CDR3 is TGCGCCAGCAGTGAATATATATCCGGGATATCGAACACCGGGGAGCTGTTTTTT.

The V and J genes are TRBV5-1 and TRBJ1-1; 7 bases line up with TRBD1. The length of the CDR3 is 14 residues. Germline CDR1 is SGHRS and CDR2 is YFSETQ. The J segment lost 3 bases and the V segment lost 0 bases, leaving 2 bases of the junction unmatched. The CDR3 sequence: CASSLDRGHTEAFF. For the CDR3, the DNA is TGCGCCAGCAGCTTGGACAGGGGCCACACTGAAGCTTTCTTT.

This clone was seen once. DNA of the CDR3: TGTGCCTGGAGTGTAAAGCCCCCGGACATAAGGGTCGGGCGAACTGAAGCTTTCTTT. Translated: CAWSVKPPDIRVGRTEAFF. This chain connects TRBV30 to TRBJ1-1; a possible D gene is TRBD1 (5 bases). Germline V gives CDR1 GTSNPN, CDR2 SVGIG (reference sequence). The CDR3 spans 19 residues. Trimming took off 0 bases at V and 5 bases at J, with 28 bases between the two ends.

DNA of the CDR3: TGTGCCAGCAGCTCGTCCCTTCCGTTGAACACTGAAGCTTTCTTT. Residues: CASSSSLPLNTEAFF. The chain has TRBV11-2 and TRBJ1-1, with D hard to call. The CDR3 covers 15 residues. Trimming left V 4 bases short and J 0 bases short, with 12 bases between. CDR1 SGHAT and CDR2 FQNNGV come from the germline V gene. Full variable domain (rest looked up from reference TRBV11-2 and TRBJ1-1): EAGVAQSPRYKIIEKRQSVAFWCNPISGHATLYWYQQILGQGPKLLIQFQNNGVVDDSQLPKDRFSAERLKGVDSTLKIQPAKLEDSAVYLCASSSSLPLNTEAFFGQGTRLTVV.

The V and J genes are TRBV5-4 and TRBJ2-5, with a tentative D call TRBD1 (5 bases). Trimming pared 2 bases from V and 1 base from J, leaving 12 bases between. Germline CDR1 SGHNT, CDR2 YYREEE (reference sequence). The CDR3 has 15 amino acids. CDR3: CASSFDSTSQETQYF. CDR3 nucleotides: TGTGCCAGCAGCTTTGACAGCACATCCCAAGAGACCCAGTACTTC.

This chain connects TRBV7-9 to TRBJ1-4; TRBD1 is a possible D gene (5 bases). V was pared by 0 bases and J by 6 bases, with 8 bases between. Germline CDR1 and CDR2: SEHNR and FQNEAQ (reference sequence). This CDR3 is built from 14 residues. In nucleotides, the CDR3 is TGTGCCAGCAGCTTAGCGAGGGACGATGAAAAACTGTTTTTT. Translating gives CASSLARDDEKLFF.

Comments on this clone: This CDR3 is also generated by other DNA sequences in the sample. V gene TRBV7-3 combines with J gene TRBJ2-5, with a weak D call TRBD2 (6 bases). V gave up 0 bases and J gave up 1 base, with 9 bases separating them. CDR3 length: 15 amino acids. Germline V gene lookup returns CDR1 SGHTA and CDR2 FQGTGA. In DNA form, the CDR3 reads TGTGCCAGCAGCTTAACTAGCGGCTCCCAAGAGACCCAGTACTTC. Protein: CASSLTSGSQETQYF.

The CDR3 DNA follows: TGCAGCGCCAAGACGGTGGGAGAGACCCAGTACTTC. Amino acid sequence: CSAKTVGETQYF. The chain has TRBV29-1 and TRBJ2-5; D is unclear. The length of the CDR3 is 12 residues. The germline V gene has CDR1 SQVTM and CDR2 ANQGSEA. Trimming removed 7 bases from V and 4 bases from J, with 13 bases in between.

In this sample, this clone turned up once. The rearrangement links TRBV27 to TRBJ1-5; 9 bases are a match to TRBD1. In germline, CDR1 is MNHEY, CDR2 SMNVEV (reference sequence). The CDR3 has 15 amino acids. V lost 6 bases to trimming and J lost 4 bases; unmatched junction nucleotides: 7. The DNA of the CDR3 is TGTGCCAGCAGCTTGCTGGGACAGGGAAATCAGCCCCAGCATTTT. Its protein is CASSLLGQGNQPQHF.

The chain joins TRBV5-5 to TRBJ1-4; D gene uncertain. CDR1 SGHKS and CDR2 YYEKEE come from the germline V gene (reference sequence). Trimming removed 5 bases from V and 0 bases from J, with 14 bases in between. The CDR3 runs 16 residues. The CDR3 sequence: CASSRVLSATNEKLFF. As DNA, the CDR3 is TGTGCCAGCAGTCGGGTGTTGTCTGCAACTAATGAAAAACTGTTTTTT.

This chain connects TRBV11-2 to TRBJ2-1; D is perhaps TRBD1 (6 bases). The CDR3 runs to 11 residues. Germline values: CDR1 SGHAT, CDR2 FQNNGV. V lost 8 bases, J lost 10 bases, and 12 bases lay in between. The CDR3 sequence is CASGRQAEQFF. The CDR3 DNA reads as TGTGCCAGCGGGCGACAGGCCGAGCAGTTCTTC.

This clone was recorded only once. At the DNA level, this CDR3 is encoded by other sequences in the same sample as well. The V call is TRBV6-4, the J call TRBJ2-2; a weak D match, TRBD2 (5 bases). CDR3 size: 14 residues. V was cut by 4 bases and J by 2 bases, with 8 bases left in between. CDR1 and CDR2 from the germline V gene are MRHNA and SNTAGT. CDR3 DNA sequence: TGTGCCAGCAGTGGCGAGGGCAACACCGGGGAGCTGTTTTTT. It yields the protein CASSGEGNTGELFF.

The V call is TRBV5-6, the J call TRBJ2-1; D ambiguous. V lost 1 base and J lost 6, with 11 bases in between. The CDR3 length is 14 residues. CDR1 is SGHDT and CDR2 is YYEEEE in the germline V gene. DNA of the CDR3: TGTGCCAGCAGCTTGATAGTATCCGGCAATGAGCAGTTCTTC. Its translation: CASSLIVSGNEQFF.

The chain couples TRBV29-1 to TRBJ1-5, with D perhaps TRBD1 (5 bases). This CDR3 spans 13 amino acids. Trimming left V 7 bases short and J 2 bases short, with 12 bases between. Germline V lookup: CDR1 SQVTM, CDR2 ANQGSEA. CDR3 nucleotide sequence: TGCAGCGCAGGGAATGGTGGCAATCAGCCCCAGCATTTT. This sequence encodes CSAGNGGNQPQHF.

The chain carries TRBV11-3 and TRBJ2-1, with 10 bases matching TRBD2. The V gene's germline CDR1 is SGHNT and CDR2 YENEEA. The J segment lost 10 bases and the V segment lost 4 bases, leaving 13 bases of the junction unmatched. CDR3 length: 16 residues. CDR3 sequence (DNA): TGTGCCAGCAGCTCGAGACCGGGACTAGCGCAGGGGGAGCAGTTCTTC. It yields the protein CASSSRPGLAQGEQFF.